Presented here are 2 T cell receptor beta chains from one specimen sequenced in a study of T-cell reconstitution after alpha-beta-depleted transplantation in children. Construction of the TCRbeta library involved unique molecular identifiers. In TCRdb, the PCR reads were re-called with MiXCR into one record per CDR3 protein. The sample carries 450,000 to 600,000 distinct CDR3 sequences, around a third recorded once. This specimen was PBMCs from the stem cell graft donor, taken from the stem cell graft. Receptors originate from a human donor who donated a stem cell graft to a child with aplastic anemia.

CDR3 in DNA: TGTGCCAGCAGCCAACCCTACAGCAGCTCTGGAAACACCATATATTTT. This translates into CASSQPYSSSGNTIYF. The V gene is TRBV14, the J gene TRBJ1-3; D remains ambiguous. The V and J ends lost 2 bases and 0 bases respectively, with 11 bases between them. This CDR3 is built from 16 residues. Germline V lookup: CDR1 SGHDN, CDR2 FVKESK.

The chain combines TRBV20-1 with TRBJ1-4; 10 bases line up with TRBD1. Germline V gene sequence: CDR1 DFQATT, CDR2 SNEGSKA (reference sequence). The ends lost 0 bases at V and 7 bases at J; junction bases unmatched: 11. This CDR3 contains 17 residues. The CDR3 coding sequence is TGCAGTGCTAGAGATCGGGGCAGGACAGGGGGAGGTGAAAAACTGTTTTTT. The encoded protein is CSARDRGRTGGGEKLFF.